The present T cell receptor beta chain was sequenced within a study of CD8 T cells in Susac syndrome. Trimming removed 1 base from V and 7 bases from J; junction bases left unmatched: 11. CDR1 DFQATT and CDR2 SNEGSKA come from the germline V gene (reference sequence). The CDR3 is 16 amino acids. Reverse transcription used roughly 0.5 to 1 ug RNA and random hexamers. Each CDR3 protein is one row after TCRdb ran MiXCR on the immunoSEQ multiplex PCR reads. The profile covers some 300,000 distinct CDR3 sequences, with over 75% appearing a single time and 0.18% taken by the ten largest. This TCR was recovered from a human donor with multiple sclerosis. The sequenced material came from CD8+ T cells from PBMCs. The rearrangement joins TRBV20-1 to TRBJ2-1, with 9 nucleotides matching TRBD1. CDR3 residues: CSARGPDRGEWNEQFF. DNA of the CDR3: TGCAGTGCTAGAGGTCCCGACAGGGGGGAATGGAATGAGCAGTTCTTC.